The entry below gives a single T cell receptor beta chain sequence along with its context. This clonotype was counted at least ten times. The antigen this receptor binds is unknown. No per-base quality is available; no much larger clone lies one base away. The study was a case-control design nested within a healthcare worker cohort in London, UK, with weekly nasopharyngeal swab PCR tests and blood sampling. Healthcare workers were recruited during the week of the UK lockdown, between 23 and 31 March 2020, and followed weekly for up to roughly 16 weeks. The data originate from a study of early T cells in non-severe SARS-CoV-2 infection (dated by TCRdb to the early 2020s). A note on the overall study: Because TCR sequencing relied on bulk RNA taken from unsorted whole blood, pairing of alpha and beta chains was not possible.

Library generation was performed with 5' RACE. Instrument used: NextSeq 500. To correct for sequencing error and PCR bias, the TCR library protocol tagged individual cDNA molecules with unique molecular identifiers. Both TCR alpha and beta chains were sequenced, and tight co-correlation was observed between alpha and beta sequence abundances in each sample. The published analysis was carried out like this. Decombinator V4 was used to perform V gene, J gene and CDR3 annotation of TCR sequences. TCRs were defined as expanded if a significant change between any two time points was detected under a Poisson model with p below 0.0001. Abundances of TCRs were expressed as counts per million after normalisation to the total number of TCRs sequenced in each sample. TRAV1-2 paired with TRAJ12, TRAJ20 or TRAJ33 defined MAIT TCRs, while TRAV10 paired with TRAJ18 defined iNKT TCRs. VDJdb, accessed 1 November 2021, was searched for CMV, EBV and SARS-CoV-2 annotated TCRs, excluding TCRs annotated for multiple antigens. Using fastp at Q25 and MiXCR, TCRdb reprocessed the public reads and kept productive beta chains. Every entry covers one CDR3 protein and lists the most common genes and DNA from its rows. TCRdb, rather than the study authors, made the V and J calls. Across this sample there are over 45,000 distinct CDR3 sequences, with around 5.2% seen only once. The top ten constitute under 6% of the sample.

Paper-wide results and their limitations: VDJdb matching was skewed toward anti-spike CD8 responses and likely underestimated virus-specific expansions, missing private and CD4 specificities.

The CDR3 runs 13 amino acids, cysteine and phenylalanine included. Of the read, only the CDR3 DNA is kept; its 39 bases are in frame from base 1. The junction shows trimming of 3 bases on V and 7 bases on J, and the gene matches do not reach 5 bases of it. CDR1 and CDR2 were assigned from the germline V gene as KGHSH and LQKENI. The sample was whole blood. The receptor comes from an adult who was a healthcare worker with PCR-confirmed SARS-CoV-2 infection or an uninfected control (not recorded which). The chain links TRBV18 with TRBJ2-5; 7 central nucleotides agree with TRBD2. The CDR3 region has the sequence CASSPELARTQYF. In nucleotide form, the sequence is TGTGCCAGCTCACCTGAACTAGCGCGGACCCAGTACTTC.